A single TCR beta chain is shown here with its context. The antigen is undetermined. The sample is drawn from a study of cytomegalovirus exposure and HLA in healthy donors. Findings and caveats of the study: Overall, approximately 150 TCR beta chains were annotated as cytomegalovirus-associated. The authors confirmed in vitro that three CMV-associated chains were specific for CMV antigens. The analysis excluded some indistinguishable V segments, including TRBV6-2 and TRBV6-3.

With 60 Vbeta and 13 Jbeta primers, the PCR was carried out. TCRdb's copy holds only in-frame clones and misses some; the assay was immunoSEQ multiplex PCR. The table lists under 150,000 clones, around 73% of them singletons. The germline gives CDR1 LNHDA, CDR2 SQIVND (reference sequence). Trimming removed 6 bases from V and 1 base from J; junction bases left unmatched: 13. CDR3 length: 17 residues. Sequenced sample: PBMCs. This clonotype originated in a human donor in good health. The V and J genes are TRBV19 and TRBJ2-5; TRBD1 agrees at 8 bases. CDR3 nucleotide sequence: TGTGCCAGTAGCGGACCTAACCGGGACAGGCTCCAAGAGACCCAGTACTTC. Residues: CASSGPNRDRLQETQYF.